The rows below give T cell receptor beta chains drawn from one sample of a study of blood T cells in healthy people across ages. From the 5' RACE reads, TCRdb called clonotypes with MiXCR, one entry per CDR3 protein. The sample consists of fewer than 1 million distinct CDR3 sequences, under 55% of them appearing once. Sequencing was carried out using blood. Receptors were obtained from a man in his sixties in good health. CDR3s include the opening cysteine and the closing phenylalanine or tryptophan. Each record gives: D gene, V gene, J gene, clone size, CDR3 protein, CDR3 DNA. A D gene is named only where the DNA matches it firmly. Clone size is given for some rows only: seen once, a few or many times, or a class if the clone is expanded.

-	TRBV20-1	TRBJ2-4	-	CSAGDSTGYIQYF	TGCAGTGCTGGGGATTCCACGGGATACATTCAGTACTTC
TRBD1	TRBV20-1	TRBJ1-2	few	CSARGDGTAFNYGYTF	TGCAGTGCTAGAGGCGACGGGACAGCGTTTAACTATGGCTACACCTTC
-	TRBV6-1	TRBJ1-3	-	CASSKQTHSGNTIYF	TGTGCCAGCAGTAAACAGACCCACTCTGGAAACACCATATATTTT
-	TRBV6-1	TRBJ1-1	-	CASGPDRGNTEAFF	TGTGCCAGCGGTCCCGATCGGGGGAACACTGAAGCTTTCTTT
-	TRBV4-3	TRBJ2-1	few	CASSQREGGLNYNEQFF	TGCGCCAGCAGCCAAAGGGAGGGGGGCCTTAACTACAATGAGCAGTTCTTC
-	TRBV7-9	TRBJ1-6	few	CASSDQGNSPLHF	TGTGCCAGCAGCGATCAGGGGAATTCACCCCTCCACTTT
TRBD1	TRBV12-5	TRBJ1-2	-	CASGHADRTYGYTF	TGTGCTAGTGGCCACGCGGACAGGACGTATGGCTACACCTTC
-	TRBV5-1	TRBJ1-4	-	CASSTGTGDEKLFF	TGCGCCAGCAGCACCGGGACTGGGGATGAAAAACTGTTTTTT
-	TRBV14	TRBJ2-1	-	CASSQTQFSYNEQFF	TGTGCCAGCAGCCAGACACAGTTCTCCTACAATGAGCAGTTCTTC
-	TRBV11-2	TRBJ2-4	-	CASSFETGVAKNIQYF	TGTGCCAGCAGCTTCGAAACGGGCGTAGCCAAAAACATTCAGTACTTC
-	TRBV5-1	TRBJ1-1	-	CASSGGGVNTEAFF	TGCGCCAGCAGCGGGGGCGGCGTGAACACTGAAGCTTTCTTT
-	TRBV7-2	TRBJ2-3	-	CASSLDTGISTDTQYF	TGTGCCAGCAGCTTAGATACAGGAATCTCCACAGATACGCAGTATTTT
TRBD2	TRBV7-2	TRBJ2-7	-	CASSSRAATSGYYEQYF	TGTGCCAGCAGCTCCCGGGCGGCGACTAGCGGGTACTACGAGCAGTACTTC
TRBD1	TRBV11-3	TRBJ2-3	-	CASSPQGATTDTQYF	TGTGCCAGCAGCCCACAGGGGGCTACTACAGATACGCAGTATTTT
-	TRBV12-3/TRBV12-4	TRBJ2-7	-	CASSLLRGDEQYF	TGTGCCAGCAGTTTATTGAGGGGCGACGAGCAGTACTTC
TRBD1	TRBV6-1	TRBJ2-7	-	CASSNRQGAVYYEQYF	TGTGCCAGCAGCAATAGACAGGGGGCTGTTTACTACGAGCAGTACTTC
-	TRBV28	TRBJ2-7	many	CASSQGRRDEQYF	TGTGCCAGCAGTCAAGGGAGAAGGGATGAGCAGTACTTC
TRBD2	TRBV7-8	TRBJ2-1	-	CASSLETGGPNEQFF	TGTGCCAGCAGCCTGGAGACGGGGGGGCCCAATGAGCAGTTCTTC
-	TRBV14	TRBJ2-7	few	CASSQGLLYEQYF	TGTGCCAGCAGCCAAGGACTACTCTACGAGCAGTACTTC
-	TRBV7-6	TRBJ2-3	-	CASSLALRDRRLTDTQYF	TGTGCCAGCAGCTTAGCGCTCAGGGACCGTCGCCTCACAGATACGCAGTATTTT
-	TRBV20-1	TRBJ1-4	-	CSAREGGNEKLFF	TGCAGTGCTAGAGAGGGTGGGAATGAAAAACTGTTTTTT
TRBD1	TRBV6-5	TRBJ1-2	few	CASSQNRGTRSYGYTF	TGTGCCAGCAGCCAGAACAGGGGGACACGATCTTATGGCTACACCTTC
TRBD1	TRBV2	TRBJ2-7	-	CASTALGTGTYEQYF	TGTGCCAGCACCGCGTTAGGGACAGGAACCTACGAGCAGTACTTC
TRBD1	TRBV7-2	TRBJ2-7	many	CASSFDRAYEQYF	TGTGCCAGCAGCTTCGACAGGGCCTACGAGCAGTACTTC
-	TRBV6-1	TRBJ1-6	-	CASSEAKPSPLHF	TGTGCCAGCAGTGAAGCAAAGCCCTCACCCCTCCACTTT
TRBD1	TRBV2	TRBJ2-7	few	CASSGTGDDEQYF	TGTGCCAGCAGCGGGACAGGGGACGACGAGCAGTACTTC
-	TRBV15	TRBJ2-4	few	CATSVDREGREQYF	TGTGCCACCAGCGTCGACAGGGAGGGAAGGGAGCAGTACTTC